The 21 T cell receptor beta chains below come from one sample, sequenced in a study of blood T cell repertoires in COVID-19. Sequenced by immunoSEQ multiplex PCR; TCRdb stores in-frame clones only, minus some. In the table there are over 200,000 clones, more than 85% of which are singletons. Sequenced material: peripheral blood. The receptor source for this set is a man in his forties or fifties with active or convalescent COVID-19.

This clone appeared a single time. This chain links TRBV28 with TRBJ1-1; the D gene is possibly TRBD1 (5 bases). Between the trimmed V and J ends, which lost 2 bases and 7 bases, there was a span of 11 bases. Germline assignment: CDR1 MDHEN and CDR2 SYDVKM. The CDR3 runs to 13 residues. CDR3 in DNA: TGTGCCAGCAGTTTACCTTGGGGCAGTGAAGCTTTCTTT. Its translation: CASSLPWGSEAFF.

The chain recombines TRBV7-9 with TRBJ2-1; TRBD2 aligns across 7 bases. The CDR3 is made up of 15 amino acids. The germline CDR1 and CDR2 sequences are SEHNR and FQNEAQ (reference sequence). V gave up 7 bases and J gave up 3 bases; unmatched junction bases: 9. CDR3 in DNA: TGTGCCAGCATCCTCGGACCGGGAGGCTACAATGAGCAGTTCTTC. The encoded protein is CASILGPGGYNEQFF.

The rearrangement links TRBV27 to TRBJ1-2; TRBD1 is a possible D gene (5 bases). CDR3 length: 14 amino acids. Trimming stripped 0 bases from V and 2 bases from J, with 7 bases between. CDR1 is MNHEY and CDR2 is SMNVEV in the germline V gene (reference sequence). CDR3 sequence (DNA): TGTGCCAGCAGTTTATCGACAGAAAACTATGGCTACACCTTC. It codes for CASSLSTENYGYTF.

This chain joins TRBV11-3 and TRBJ1-1; no firm D call. The CDR3 spans 14 residues. The V gene's germline CDR1 is SGHNT and CDR2 YENEEA. V was pared by 5 bases and J by 0 bases, with 10 bases between. The CDR3 protein is CASSRRGLNTEAFF. CDR3 nucleotide sequence: TGTGCCAGCAGCCGTCGAGGTTTGAACACTGAAGCTTTCTTT.

The chain is built from TRBV15 and TRBJ1-2; tentatively, D is TRBD1 (6 bases). The V and J ends lost 1 base and 4 bases respectively, with 13 bases between them. This CDR3 comprises 15 residues. Germline V lookup: CDR1 LNHNV, CDR2 YYDKDF (reference sequence). CDR3 DNA: TGTGCCACCAGCAGAGGGAAACAGGGAAGCTATGGCTACACCTTC. It is translated as CATSRGKQGSYGYTF.

The chain has TRBV5-3 and TRBJ1-6, with D possibly matching TRBD1 (5 bases). TRBV5-3 is an ORF; its function is uncertain. The CDR3 loop spans 17 amino acids. V was cut by 2 bases and J by 8 bases, with 20 bases left in between. The CDR3 DNA sequence: TGTGCCAGAAGCTTAATTCAGGGAGGTCGGGGGGATTCACCCCTCCACTTT. It yields the protein CARSLIQGGRGDSPLHF.

J is TRBJ2-5 and V is TRBV28, with TRBD2 matching 8 bases. Trimming removed 7 bases from V and 1 base from J; junction bases left unmatched: 8. Germline V lookup: CDR1 MDHEN, CDR2 SYDVKM. This CDR3 comprises 15 residues. The CDR3 nucleotides are TGTGCCAGCACCCCCGGGAGGGTAGGCCAAGAGACCCAGTACTTC. It translates to CASTPGRVGQETQYF.

In its sample, this clone was seen once. V usage is TRBV5-1 and J usage is TRBJ1-6; 9 bases are shared with TRBD1. The CDR3 is 16 residues long. CDR1 and CDR2 (germline): SGHRS, YFSETQ. Trimming cost V 3 bases and J 5 bases; bases outside gene matches: 6. As DNA, the CDR3 is TGCGCCAGCAGCTGGGACCGGGACAGGGATAATTCACCCCTCCACTTT. Translating it yields CASSWDRDRDNSPLHF.

This chain links TRBV7-8 with TRBJ2-1; D unclear. Trimming pared 2 bases from V and 4 bases from J, leaving 9 bases between. The CDR3 spans 14 residues. CDR1 and CDR2 (germline): SGHVS, FQNEAQ. CDR3 sequence reads: CASSLSFLYNEQFF. CDR3 nucleotides: TGTGCCAGCAGCTTAAGCTTCCTATACAATGAGCAGTTCTTC.

The gene calls are TRBV12-5 and TRBJ1-4; 10 bases fit TRBD1. Germline V gives CDR1 LGHNT, CDR2 FRNRAP. CDR3 length: 14 amino acids. Trimming at V came to 3 bases and at J to 8 bases, leaving 3 bases not matched to a gene. CDR3 loop: CASGLGTGDEKLFF. The CDR3 DNA follows: TGTGCTAGTGGTTTAGGGACAGGGGACGAAAAACTGTTTTTT.

The rearrangement uses TRBV4-1 and TRBJ2-7; weak D call: TRBD2 (5 bases). CDR3 length equals 15 residues. Germline V CDR1 and CDR2: MGHRA, YSYEKL. Trimming pared 0 bases from V and 7 bases from J, leaving 16 bases between. CDR3 loop: CASSQDPPVPGEQYF. The CDR3 nucleotides read TGCGCCAGCAGCCAAGATCCACCGGTACCGGGGGAGCAGTACTTC.

The J gene is TRBJ1-2, the V gene TRBV28; TRBD1 matches at 7 bases. Germline assignment: CDR1 MDHEN and CDR2 SYDVKM. The J segment lost 2 bases and the V segment lost 4 bases, leaving 4 bases of the junction unmatched. The CDR3 is 14 amino acids. In DNA, the CDR3 is TGTGCCAGCAGTTGGACAGGAACGAACTATGGCTACACCTTC. Protein product: CASSWTGTNYGYTF.

The chain is built from TRBV5-1 and TRBJ1-2, with TRBD1 identical over 10 bases. The CDR3 runs 16 residues. J lost 5 bases, V lost 4 bases, and 11 bases had no gene match. In germline, CDR1 is SGHRS, CDR2 YFSETQ. The chain's CDR3 is CASSITDRGPGYGYTF. As DNA, the CDR3 is TGCGCCAGCAGCATTACCGACAGGGGGCCAGGTTATGGCTACACCTTC.

V is TRBV30 and J is TRBJ2-3; TRBD2 matches 7 bases. In germline, CDR1 is GTSNPN, CDR2 SVGIG (reference sequence). The CDR3 covers 15 residues. After removal of 7 bases from V and 4 bases from J, the junction contained 14 bases not matched to a gene. CDR3 sequence: CAFSTGAGEADTQYF. In DNA, the CDR3 is TGTGCCTTTTCTACCGGGGCGGGAGAAGCAGATACGCAGTATTTT.

This clone has a single count. The J gene is TRBJ2-7, the V gene TRBV5-1, with D possibly matching TRBD2 (6 bases). Germline V gene data show CDR1 as SGHRS and CDR2 as YFSETQ. CDR3 length: 17 residues. Trimming took off 2 bases at V and 2 bases at J, with 20 bases between the two ends. The CDR3 coding sequence is TGCGCCAGCAGCTTCTCATTGGCGGGACTGCGACCCTACGAGCAGTACTTC. It translates to CASSFSLAGLRPYEQYF.

This chain connects TRBV6-4 to TRBJ2-3, with TRBD2 as a possible D gene (6 bases). Looked up from germline, CDR1 is MRHNA and CDR2 is SNTAGT. The CDR3 contains 15 residues. Trimming removed 6 bases from V and 2 bases from J, with 15 bases in between. In nucleotides, the CDR3 is TGTGCCAGCAGCCTCTTTCGGGGGTCCACAGATACGCAGTATTTT. Protein: CASSLFRGSTDTQYF.

The chain has TRBV5-8 and TRBJ1-1; D remains ambiguous. The CDR3 extends over 12 amino acids. The germline CDR1 and CDR2 sequences are SGHTS and YDEGEE. V gave up 6 bases and J gave up 7 bases, with 13 bases separating them. CDR3 protein: CASNINPSEAFF. The CDR3 DNA sequence: TGTGCCAGCAATATAAACCCCAGTGAAGCTTTCTTT.

This clone has only one observation. CDR3 sequence (DNA): TGTGCCAGCGAATCAGACAGGGGGAACACTGAAGCTTTCTTT. Residues: CASESDRGNTEAFF. J is TRBJ1-1 and V is TRBV2; 8 positions agree with TRBD1. The CDR3 consists of 14 residues. With V trimmed by 8 bases and J by 1 base, 6 bases remained unmatched. Germline V gene lookup returns CDR1 SNHLY and CDR2 FYNNEI.

The count of this clone is one. The CDR3, as DNA: TGTGCCAGCAGGAGAATGGCGGGTATTGGCTACACCTTC. Encoded protein: CASRRMAGIGYTF. The chain joins TRBV2 to TRBJ1-2; D is unresolved. The CDR3 has 13 residues. V dropped 6 bases and J dropped 7 bases, with 15 bases sitting between them. The germline gives CDR1 SNHLY, CDR2 FYNNEI.

The chain has TRBV3-1 (or the pseudogene TRBV3-2) and TRBJ2-7; D might be TRBD1 (6 bases). Trimming took off 0 bases at V and 6 bases at J, with 15 bases between the two ends. Germline CDR1 reads LGHDT; CDR2 reads YNNKEL (reference sequence). CDR3 length: 15 amino acids. The CDR3, as DNA: TGTGCCAGCAGCCAAGATACAGGGTGGAACGGCGAGCAGTACTTC. This encodes CASSQDTGWNGEQYF.

This chain uses TRBV15 with TRBJ2-1; TRBD2 matches at 9 bases. Trimming at V came to 5 bases and at J to 5 bases, leaving 7 bases not matched to a gene. Germline V gene data show CDR1 as LNHNV and CDR2 as YYDKDF (reference sequence). This CDR3 contains 15 residues. For the CDR3, the DNA is TGTGCCACCAGCGATAGCGGGGGCCCCAACAATGAGCAGTTCTTC. Translated: CATSDSGGPNNEQFF.